The 25 T cell receptor beta chains in this list originate from one sample, sequenced in a study of beta chain features in type 1 diabetes. Overall study findings and caveats: A moderate, significant TCRB CDR3 shortening appeared in type 1 diabetes across four CD4+ subsets.

Expressed TCRB transcripts were sequenced because the isolated RNA had all been reverse transcribed beforehand. Clones were read by immunoSEQ multiplex PCR, and TCRdb kept only the in-frame ones, dropping some. Here the sample spans 230,000 or so clones, roughly 17% being singletons. These TCRs' antigens remain unknown. The sample consisted of naive CD4+ T cells from blood. These receptor sequences come from a young man with type 1 diabetes.

This clone was detected a few times. The J gene is TRBJ2-5, the V gene TRBV14, with no clear D. Germline V lookup: CDR1 SGHDN, CDR2 FVKESK. The V end was cut by 0 bases, the J end by 7 bases, with 12 bases between. CDR3 length equals 14 residues. In nucleotides, the CDR3 is TGTGCCAGCAGCCAAGATTTTGCGTGGAGGACCCAGTACTTC. Protein sequence: CASSQDFAWRTQYF. Combining the CDR3 with reference TRBV14 and TRBJ2-5 gives the whole variable domain EAGVTQFPSHSVIEKGQTVTLRCDPISGHDNLYWYRRVMGKEIKFLLHFVKESKQDESGMPNNRFLAERTGGTYSTLKVQPAELEDSGVYFCASSQDFAWRTQYFGPGTRLLVL.

In the case of this clone: This CDR3 is also generated by other DNA sequences in the sample. The chain employs TRBV30 and TRBJ1-5; the match to TRBD1 covers 7 bases. CDR3 length: 13 residues. From germline, CDR1 is GTSNPN and CDR2 SVGIG (reference sequence). V was clipped by 2 bases and J by 4 bases; unmatched bases: 2. The CDR3 sequence is CAWSTQGNQPQHF. CDR3 in DNA: TGTGCCTGGAGTACACAGGGGAATCAGCCCCAGCATTTT.

V is TRBV25-1 and J is TRBJ2-7, with no clear D. Germline V gene data show CDR1 as MGHDK and CDR2 as SYGVNS. The V gene lost 5 bases and the J gene lost 4 bases, with 3 bases spanning the gap. This CDR3 region has 10 residues. CDR3 nucleotide sequence: TGTGCCAGCAGTTCTTACGAGCAGTACTTC. This sequence encodes CASSSYEQYF.

Of note for this clone: An end of the junction does not agree with germline; a read error may underlie this. J is TRBJ1-5 and V is TRBV20-1; D remains unclear. CDR3 length: 10 residues. Germline V gives CDR1 DFQATT, CDR2 SNEGSKA (reference sequence). The CDR3 region has the DNA TGCAGTGCTGGAGATCAACCCCAGCATTTT. Amino acids: CSAGDQPQHF.

This clone turned up a few times. The chain joins TRBV30 to TRBJ1-4; no firm D call. Germline CDR1 reads GTSNPN; CDR2 reads SVGIG (reference sequence). The length of the CDR3 is 13 residues. Trimming cost V 0 bases and J 8 bases, with 10 bases left between them. CDR3 nucleotide sequence: TGTGCCTGGAGTGTAGGGATCGAGGAAAAACTGTTTTTT. Protein: CAWSVGIEEKLFF.

The chain has TRBV29-1 and TRBJ2-1, with a tentative D call TRBD2 (5 bases). CDR1 and CDR2 from the germline V gene are SQVTM and ANQGSEA. Trimming cost V 4 bases and J 6 bases, with 16 bases left between them. This CDR3 region has 14 residues. CDR3 sequence (DNA): TGCAGCGTTGGGGCCGGGGTCCTTATCAATGAGCAGTTCTTC. It yields the protein CSVGAGVLINEQFF.

This clone was detected a few times. A clone one base away is much larger, so this may be a read error. This specimen includes other DNA sequences encoding the same CDR3. The genes are TRBV5-1 and TRBJ2-5; D unclear. CDR3 length: 11 amino acids. Trimming took 2 bases from V and 3 from J, leaving 2 bases between them. Germline CDR1 is SGHRS and CDR2 is YFSETQ. CDR3 in DNA: TGCGCCAGCAGCTTCGAAGAGACCCAGTACTTC. Protein sequence: CASSFEETQYF.

The chain recombines TRBV10-3 with TRBJ2-1; 12 bases align to TRBD2. The trim removed 6 bases at V and 7 bases at J, leaving 7 bases unmatched. This CDR3 is 15 amino acids long. Germline V gene sequence: CDR1 ENHRY, CDR2 SYGVKD. The CDR3 DNA sequence: TGTGCCATCAGGGAGACTAGCGGGGGCCGGAATGAGCAGTTCTTC. Residues: CAIRETSGGRNEQFF.

The chain is built from TRBV29-1 and TRBJ2-7; possibly TRBD1 for D (5 bases). The CDR3 loop spans 12 amino acids. Germline CDR1 and CDR2: SQVTM and ANQGSEA. V lost 3 bases and J lost 3, with 9 bases in between. The DNA for the CDR3 is TGCAGCGTTGAGGGGCGGATCTACGAGCAGTACTTC. Translating it yields CSVEGRIYEQYF.

J is TRBJ1-1 and V is TRBV29-1, with a weak D call TRBD1 (6 bases). From germline, CDR1 is SQVTM and CDR2 ANQGSEA. The CDR3 totals 14 residues. V lost 2 bases and J 4 bases, leaving 14 bases between the germline ends. This chain's CDR3 is CSVETRGSGTEAFF. CDR3 bases: TGCAGCGTTGAAACCAGGGGTTCGGGCACTGAAGCTTTCTTT.

This clone was picked up a small number of times. At the DNA level, this CDR3 is encoded by other sequences in the same sample as well. The chain links TRBV29-1 to TRBJ1-4; the D is unclear. The germline V and J ends were trimmed by 6 bases and 7 bases, with 15 bases remaining between them. Germline loops: CDR1 SQVTM, CDR2 ANQGSEA. The CDR3 is 13 amino acids. The CDR3 sequence: CSVGVFGGEKLFF. The DNA for the CDR3 is TGCAGCGTCGGGGTCTTCGGAGGTGAAAAACTGTTTTTT.

With respect to this clone: Other DNA sequences in this sample translate to the same CDR3. The chain recombines TRBV20-1 with TRBJ2-5, with D unresolved. V was shortened by 6 bases and J by 1 base, with 0 bases between the two germline ends. The CDR3 covers 9 residues. CDR1 DFQATT and CDR2 SNEGSKA come from the germline V gene (reference sequence). The CDR3 DNA follows: TGCAGTGCCCAAGAGACCCAGTACTTC. It codes for CSAQETQYF.

In its sample, this clone was seen a few times. This chain links TRBV5-1 with TRBJ2-5; D tentatively reads TRBD1 or TRBD2 (5 bases each). Germline loops: CDR1 SGHRS, CDR2 YFSETQ. V lost 6 bases to trimming and J lost 5 bases, with 17 bases between them. This CDR3 spans 14 amino acids. CDR3 amino acids: CASTPGRGAETQYF. The CDR3, as DNA: TGCGCCAGCACTCCGGGAAGGGGAGCGGAGACCCAGTACTTC.

This clone was detected only a few times. This chain connects TRBV5-4 to TRBJ1-1; D ambiguous. Per germline, CDR1 SGHNT and CDR2 YYREEE (reference sequence). With 5 bases removed from V and 0 bases from J, the gap between germline ends came to 8 bases. The CDR3 totals 13 residues. DNA for the CDR3: TGTGCCAGCAGAGGAGGGCTGAACACTGAAGCTTTCTTT. Its translation: CASRGGLNTEAFF.

This clone was found a few times. The chain employs TRBV5-6 and TRBJ2-5, with 7 bases identical to TRBD1. The CDR3 is 17 amino acids. Per the germline V gene, CDR1 is SGHDT and CDR2 is YYEEEE. J was trimmed by 0 bases and V by 4 bases; bases with no gene match: 12. CDR3: CASSPGWTGLYQETQYF. DNA for the CDR3: TGTGCCAGCAGCCCCGGTTGGACAGGATTGTACCAAGAGACCCAGTACTTC.

This clone was detected ten times or more. This rearrangement joins TRBV4-1 to TRBJ2-4; 7 bases agree with TRBD2. Germline V gene lookup returns CDR1 MGHRA and CDR2 YSYEKL. The junction had 13 bases not matched to a gene; V was cut back by 0 bases and J by 2 bases. This CDR3 has 19 residues. DNA of the CDR3: TGCGCCAGCAGCCAAGATATGCGGAGCGGGACTGGGTCCAAAAACATTCAGTACTTC. The encoded protein is CASSQDMRSGTGSKNIQYF.

This clone has just a few counts. The chain carries TRBV28 and TRBJ2-5; D gene unclear. The CDR3 runs 13 residues. Between the trimmed V and J ends, which lost 6 bases and 0 bases, there was a span of 8 bases. The germline V gene encodes CDR1 MDHEN and CDR2 SYDVKM. The chain's CDR3 is CASRGQHQETQYF. CDR3 bases: TGTGCCAGCAGAGGGCAGCACCAAGAGACCCAGTACTTC.

The chain combines TRBV7-2 with TRBJ2-7; 7 bases match TRBD2. J was trimmed by 2 bases and V by 1 base; bases with no gene match: 5. CDR3 size: 15 residues. Germline V gives CDR1 SGHTA, CDR2 FQGNSA. The DNA of the CDR3 is TGTGCCAGCAGCTTAGTGGCTAGCGGAACCTACGAGCAGTACTTC. Translation gives CASSLVASGTYEQYF. Looking up the rest from reference TRBV7-2 and TRBJ2-7 gives the full variable domain: GAGVSQSPSNKVTEKGKDVELRCDPISGHTALYWYRQSLGQGLEFLIYFQGNSAPDKSGLPSDRFSAERTGGSVSTLTIQRTQQEDSAVYLCASSLVASGTYEQYFGPGTRLTVT.

The chain uses TRBV15 and TRBJ1-2; no firm D call. The V end was cut by 6 bases, the J end by 2 bases, with 10 bases between. There are 13 residues in the CDR3. Germline V gene lookup returns CDR1 LNHNV and CDR2 YYDKDF (reference sequence). The CDR3 reads CATREGVNYGYTF. For the CDR3, the DNA is TGTGCCACCAGGGAGGGCGTAAACTATGGCTACACCTTC.

This clone was seen more than once but under ten times. V usage is TRBV9 and J usage is TRBJ2-1; possibly TRBD2 for D (6 bases). Germline CDR1 SGDLS, CDR2 YYNGEE. There are 15 residues in the CDR3. The V and J ends lost 3 bases and 0 bases respectively, with 10 bases between them. CDR3 DNA: TGTGCCAGCAGCGAAGACGGGAGCTCCTACAATGAGCAGTTCTTC. It is translated as CASSEDGSSYNEQFF. Full variable domain (outside the CDR3, taken from reference TRBV9 and TRBJ2-1): DSGVTQTPKHLITATGQRVTLRCSPRSGDLSVYWYQQSLDQGLQFLIQYYNGEERAKGNILERFSAQQFPDLHSELNLSSLELGDSALYFCASSEDGSSYNEQFFGPGTRLTVL.

This clone was seen only a few times. This rearrangement joins TRBV29-1 to TRBJ1-1; the D gene is possibly TRBD1 (6 bases). This CDR3 is built from 13 residues. The V gene lost 7 bases and the J gene lost 6 bases, with 18 bases spanning the gap. Germline loops: CDR1 SQVTM, CDR2 ANQGSEA. In nucleotides, the CDR3 is TGCAGCGCTTCAGGGGTAAACGACCCTGAAGCTTTCTTT. Translated: CSASGVNDPEAFF.

V and J are TRBV28 and TRBJ2-3; weak D call: TRBD1 (6 bases). The V and J ends lost 6 bases and 7 bases respectively, with 17 bases between them. Germline V CDR1 and CDR2: MDHEN, SYDVKM. This CDR3 contains 14 residues. The CDR3 bases are TGTGCCAGCAGCCTCCGGGACACTTTCCATACGCAGTATTTT. The encoded protein is CASSLRDTFHTQYF.

The CDR3 DNA is TGCGCCAGCAGCTCCGGAATGGGTAGCAGGACATATGGCTACACCTTC. Amino acid sequence: CASSSGMGSRTYGYTF. This rearrangement joins TRBV5-1 to TRBJ1-2, with TRBD1 as a possible D gene (5 bases). The CDR3 runs to 16 residues. V lost 3 bases and J lost 5, with 20 bases in between. In germline, CDR1 is SGHRS, CDR2 YFSETQ.

This clone was picked up a small number of times. The CDR3 here is CSVEVGASTDTQYF. DNA of the CDR3: TGCAGCGTTGAAGTAGGGGCTAGCACAGATACGCAGTATTTT. This chain links TRBV29-1 with TRBJ2-3; a possible D gene is TRBD1 (5 bases). Trimming cost V 1 base and J 0 bases, with 8 bases left between them. Germline assignment: CDR1 SQVTM and CDR2 ANQGSEA. The CDR3 has 14 amino acids.

This clone has more than one count but fewer than ten. CDR3 amino acids: CASSRRRGSSYEQYF. The CDR3 nucleotides are TGTGCCAGTAGCCGTCGGCGGGGGTCGTCCTACGAGCAGTACTTC. The genes are TRBV19 and TRBJ2-7, with 7 bases that match TRBD2. Germline CDR1 and CDR2: LNHDA and SQIVND (reference sequence). V lost 6 bases, J lost 1 base, and 9 bases stayed unmatched. The CDR3 has 15 amino acids.